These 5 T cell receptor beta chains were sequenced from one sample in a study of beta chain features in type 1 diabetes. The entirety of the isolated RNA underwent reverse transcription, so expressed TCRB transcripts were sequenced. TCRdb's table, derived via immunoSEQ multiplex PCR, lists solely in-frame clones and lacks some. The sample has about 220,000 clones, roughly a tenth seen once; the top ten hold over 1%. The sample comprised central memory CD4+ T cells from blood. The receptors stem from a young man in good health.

CDR3 in DNA: TGTGCCAGCACCCTAGGGGGGTTTGGAGAAAAACTGTTTTTT. It specifies CASTLGGFGEKLFF. The chain carries TRBV7-8 and TRBJ1-4, with D perhaps TRBD1 (6 bases). The CDR3 totals 14 residues. V lost 7 bases and J 8 bases, leaving 17 bases between the germline ends. Per the germline V gene, CDR1 is SGHVS and CDR2 is FQNEAQ.

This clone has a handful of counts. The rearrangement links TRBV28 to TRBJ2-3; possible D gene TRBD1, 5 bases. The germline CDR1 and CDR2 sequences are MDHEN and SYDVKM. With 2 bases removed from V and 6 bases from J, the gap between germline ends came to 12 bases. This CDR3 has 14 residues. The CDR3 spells CASSLHFAGDTQYF. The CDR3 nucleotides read TGTGCCAGCAGTTTACATTTTGCAGGGGATACGCAGTATTTT.

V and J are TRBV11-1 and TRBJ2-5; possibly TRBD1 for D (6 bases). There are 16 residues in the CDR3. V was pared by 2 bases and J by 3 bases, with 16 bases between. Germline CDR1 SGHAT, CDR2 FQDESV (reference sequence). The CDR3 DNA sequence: TGTGCCAGCAGCTTAAGGTTGGGGGCAGCTAAAGAGACCCAGTACTTC. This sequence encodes CASSLRLGAAKETQYF. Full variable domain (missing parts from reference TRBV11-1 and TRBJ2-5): EAEVAQSPRYKITEKSQAVAFWCDPISGHATLYWYRQILGQGPELLVQFQDESVVDDSQLPKDRFSAERLKGVDSTLKIQPAELGDSAMYLCASSLRLGAAKETQYFGPGTRLLVL.

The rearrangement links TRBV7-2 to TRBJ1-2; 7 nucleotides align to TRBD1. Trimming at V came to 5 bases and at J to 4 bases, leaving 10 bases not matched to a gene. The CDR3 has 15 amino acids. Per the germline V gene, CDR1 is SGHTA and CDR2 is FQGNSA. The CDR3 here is CASSTRTGEIYGYTF. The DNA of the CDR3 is TGTGCCAGCAGCACCCGGACAGGCGAAATCTATGGCTACACCTTC.

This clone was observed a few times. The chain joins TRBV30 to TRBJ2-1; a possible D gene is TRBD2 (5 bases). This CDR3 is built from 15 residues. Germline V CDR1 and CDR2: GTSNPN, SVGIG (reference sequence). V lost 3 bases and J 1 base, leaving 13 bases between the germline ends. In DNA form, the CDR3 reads TGTGCCTGGAGGGACCGGACTCTATCCTACAATGAGCAGTTCTTC. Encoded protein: CAWRDRTLSYNEQFF.